The present T cell receptor beta chain was sequenced within a study of identifying expanded T cells in peripheral blood. Using immunoSEQ multiplex PCR, the repertoire was profiled, and TCRdb retains in-frame clones only, with some absent. The sample yields roughly 100,000 clones, roughly nine tenths seen once. The junction had 9 bases not matched to a gene; V was cut back by 1 base and J by 4 bases. The CDR3 is made up of 16 amino acids. Germline lookup yields CDR1 MDHEN and CDR2 SYDVKM. V is TRBV28 and J is TRBJ1-2; TRBD1 matches 7 bases. Sequenced: blood. This receptor was obtained from a person aged 18-70 years in good health. The CDR3 protein is CASSLFGQGGVYGYTF. The CDR3 nucleotides are TGTGCCAGCAGTTTATTCGGGCAGGGGGGAGTCTATGGCTACACCTTC.